The present entry profiles one T cell receptor beta chain with its context. Antigen: not known. The table came from immunoSEQ multiplex PCR; TCRdb's copy has only in-frame clones and leaves some out. The table has 43,000 or so clones, roughly 90% seen once. The record originates from a study of T cells in localized non-small cell lung cancer. The study's findings and limits: Only one tumor region went through sequencing, so heterogeneity may still be there. Tumor trailed uninvolved adjacent lung in T cell clonality, which peaked there.

The V gene lost 6 bases and the J gene lost 9 bases, with 15 bases spanning the gap. The CDR3 loop spans 12 amino acids. Germline V lookup: CDR1 SGHDT, CDR2 YYEEEE. Sequencing used PBMCs, obtained before any cancer treatment. This clonotype originated in a woman aged 40 to 75 with stage II lung adenocarcinoma. The chain couples TRBV5-6 to TRBJ2-5, with D possibly TRBD2 on 5 matching bases. CDR3 sequence reads: CASTGSYTAQYF. The CDR3 nucleotides read TGTGCCAGCACGGGAAGCTACACGGCCCAGTACTTC. Full variable domain (rest looked up from reference TRBV5-6 and TRBJ2-5): DAGVTQSPTHLIKTRGQQVTLRCSPKSGHDTVSWYQQALGQGPQFIFQYYEEEERQRGNFPDRFSGHQFPNYSSELNVNALLLGDSALYLCASTGSYTAQYFGPGTRLLVL.